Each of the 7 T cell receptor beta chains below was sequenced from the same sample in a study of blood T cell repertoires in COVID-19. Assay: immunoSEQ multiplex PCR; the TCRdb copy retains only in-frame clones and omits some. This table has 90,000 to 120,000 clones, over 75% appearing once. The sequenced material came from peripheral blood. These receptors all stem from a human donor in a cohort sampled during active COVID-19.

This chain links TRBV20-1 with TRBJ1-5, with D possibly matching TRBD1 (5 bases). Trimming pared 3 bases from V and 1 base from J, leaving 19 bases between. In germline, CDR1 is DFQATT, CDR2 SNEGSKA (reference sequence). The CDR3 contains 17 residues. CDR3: CSASHQGAGVSNQPQHF. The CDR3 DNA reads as TGCAGTGCTAGTCACCAAGGGGCAGGTGTGAGCAATCAGCCCCAGCATTTT.

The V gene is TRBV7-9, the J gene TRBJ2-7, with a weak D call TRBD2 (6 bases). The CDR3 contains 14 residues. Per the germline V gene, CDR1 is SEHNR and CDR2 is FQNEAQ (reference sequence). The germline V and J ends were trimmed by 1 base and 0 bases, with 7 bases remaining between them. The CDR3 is CASSLVGGSYEQYF. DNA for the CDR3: TGTGCCAGCAGCTTAGTGGGGGGCTCCTACGAGCAGTACTTC.

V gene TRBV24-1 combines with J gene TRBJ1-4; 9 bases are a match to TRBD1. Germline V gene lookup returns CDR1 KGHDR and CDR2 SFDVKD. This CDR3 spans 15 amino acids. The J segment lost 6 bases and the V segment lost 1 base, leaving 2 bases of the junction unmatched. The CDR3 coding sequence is TGTGCCACCAGTGATTTCACAGGGGGCTATGAAAAACTGTTTTTT. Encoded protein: CATSDFTGGYEKLFF.

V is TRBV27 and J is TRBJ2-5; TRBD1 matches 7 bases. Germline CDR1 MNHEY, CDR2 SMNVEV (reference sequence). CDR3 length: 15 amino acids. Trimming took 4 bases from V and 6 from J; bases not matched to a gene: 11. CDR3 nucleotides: TGTGCCAGCAGTTCATGGGACAGCCTTGGAAAGACCCAGTACTTC. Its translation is CASSSWDSLGKTQYF.

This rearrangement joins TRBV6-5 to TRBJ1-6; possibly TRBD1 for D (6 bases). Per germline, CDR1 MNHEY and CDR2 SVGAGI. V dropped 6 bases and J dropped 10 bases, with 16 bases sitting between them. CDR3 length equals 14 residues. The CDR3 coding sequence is TGTGCCAGCAGCCCCTCGGGGACAAACTCACCCCTCCACTTT. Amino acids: CASSPSGTNSPLHF.

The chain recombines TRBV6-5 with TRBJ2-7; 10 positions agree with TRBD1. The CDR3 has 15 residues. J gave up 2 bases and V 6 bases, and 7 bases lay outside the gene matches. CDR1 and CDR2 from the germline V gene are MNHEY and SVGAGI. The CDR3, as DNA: TGTGCCAGCAGAGACCGGGACAGGGGAGCCTACGAGCAGTACTTC. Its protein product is CASRDRDRGAYEQYF.

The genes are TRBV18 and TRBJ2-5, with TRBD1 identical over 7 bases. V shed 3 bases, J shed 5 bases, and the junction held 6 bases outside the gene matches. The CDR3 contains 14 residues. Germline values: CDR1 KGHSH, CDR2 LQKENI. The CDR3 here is CASSPAGGEETQYF. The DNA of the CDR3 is TGTGCCAGCTCACCGGCAGGGGGTGAGGAGACCCAGTACTTC.